This T cell receptor beta chain stems from a study of cytomegalovirus exposure and HLA in healthy donors. CDR3 length equals 17 residues. Germline V gives CDR1 MDHEN, CDR2 SYDVKM. Unrecorded immune exposure was likely among donors, who were nominally healthy when sampled. 13 Jbeta primers and 60 Vbeta primers were used for the PCR. The method was immunoSEQ multiplex PCR; TCRdb's version includes in-frame clones alone and lacks a portion of them. The table includes about 160,000 clones, 79% detected once. Input material: PBMCs. The receptor was derived from a man in his forties in good health and CMV-seronegative. This chain joins TRBV28 and TRBJ2-5, with 11 bases lining up with TRBD2. The J call may be wrong; the DNA end is better matched by TRBJ2-7. The CDR3 nucleotides read TGTGCCAGCAGCAAAGTCACCACAACTAGCGGGAGCTACGAGCAGTACTTC. It specifies CASSKVTTTSGSYEQYF.